Sequencing of this T cell receptor (beta chain) was carried out in a study of beta chain features in type 1 diabetes. V lost 3 bases and J lost 10; bases outside the gene matches: 8. Germline V lookup: CDR1 SGHRS, CDR2 YFSETQ. The CDR3 contains 14 residues. Remarks on this clone: Its antigen is not known.

Study outcomes and limitations: Researchers report that Type 1 diabetes patients had moderately but significantly shorter TCRB CDR3s across all four CD4+ subsets. A potential PCR bias toward shorter templates would be equal in patient and control samples.

Reverse transcribing all isolated RNA meant expressed TCRB transcripts were sequenced. Sequenced by immunoSEQ multiplex PCR; TCRdb stores in-frame clones only, minus some. The sample contains nearly 700,000 clones, around an eighth of which appear only once. This chain uses TRBV5-1 with TRBJ1-2; 11 nucleotides agree with TRBD1. The sequenced sample consisted of naive CD4+ T cells from blood. This TCR came from a man aged 18 to 30 with type 1 diabetes. The CDR3 loop is CASSSALGQGDYTF. DNA of the CDR3: TGCGCCAGCAGCTCCGCTTTGGGACAGGGGGACTACACCTTC. The complete variable domain, with remaining parts taken from reference TRBV5-1 and TRBJ1-2, reads KAGVTQTPRYLIKTRGQQVTLSCSPISGHRSVSWYQQTPGQGLQFLFEYFSETQRNKGNFPGRFSGRQFSNSRSEMNVSTLELGDSALYLCASSSALGQGDYTFGSGTRLTVV.